These 18 T cell receptor beta chains came from one sample sequenced in a study of T cell repertoires in cytomegalovirus infection. TCRdb reprocessed the reads via MiXCR and lists one record per CDR3 protein. The sample holds approximately 500,000 distinct CDR3 sequences, 16% seen once. The sample taken for sequencing was CD8+ T cells from PBMCs. The receptors were sampled from a human donor in good health (CMV status not recorded). Some clones in this sample may be carry-over from other donors' samples.

The sample holds a few counts of this clonotype. The chain couples TRBV12-3 or TRBV12-4 to TRBJ2-1, with TRBD2 identical over 9 bases. The CDR3 runs to 16 residues. V lost 2 bases to trimming and J lost 3 bases; unmatched junction nucleotides: 5. The CDR3 nucleotides read TGTGCCAGCAGTTTAAGGGTAGCGGGGGACTACAATGAGCAGTTCTTC. It specifies CASSLRVAGDYNEQFF.

The table lists this clonotype with many counts. V usage is TRBV12-3 or TRBV12-4 and J usage is TRBJ2-7, with TRBD2 identical over 12 bases. V was clipped by 6 bases and J by 3 bases; unmatched bases: 6. The CDR3 is made up of 15 amino acids. The CDR3 sequence: CASRDPSGRVYEQYF. CDR3 DNA sequence: TGTGCCAGCAGGGACCCTAGCGGGAGGGTCTACGAGCAGTACTTC.

This clonotype was picked up a small number of times. The J gene is TRBJ2-5, the V gene TRBV27; D is ambiguous. This CDR3 is built from 11 residues. CDR1 is MNHEY, CDR2 SMNVEV, per germline (reference sequence). CDR3 bases: TGTGAAACGCGTTATGGAGAGACCCAGTACTTC. It specifies CETRYGETQYF.

A word on this clonotype: A much larger clone sits a single nucleotide away, making a read error possible. The V gene is TRBV6-1, the J gene TRBJ1-5; D not resolved. Germline CDR1 MNHNS, CDR2 SASEGT. V lost 3 bases and J 3 bases, leaving 6 bases between the germline ends. The CDR3 is 13 residues long. The CDR3 reads CASSDSDNQPQHF. The CDR3 coding sequence is TGTGCCAGCAGTGACAGCGACAATCAGCCCCAGCATTTT.

The chain recombines TRBV12-3 or TRBV12-4 with TRBJ2-7, with 8 bases aligning to TRBD2. The CDR3 has 15 amino acids. Trimming removed 5 bases from V and 6 bases from J; junction bases left unmatched: 12. The CDR3 protein is CASSTGLEGGVEQYF. The CDR3 nucleotides are TGTGCCAGCAGTACGGGACTAGAGGGAGGGGTCGAGCAGTACTTC.

This clonotype was seen only a few times. V usage is TRBV6-6 and J usage is TRBJ2-5; D is possibly TRBD1 (6 bases). The CDR3 has 16 residues. Germline-derived CDR1 and CDR2 are MNHNY and SVGAGI (reference sequence). V lost 0 bases and J lost 5, with 16 bases in between. The CDR3 DNA follows: TGTGCCAGCAGTTACTCGAGGGGGACCCGAGGGGAGACCCAGTACTTC. It codes for CASSYSRGTRGETQYF.

This clonotype has only one observation. This chain links TRBV20-1 with TRBJ1-5; weak D call: TRBD1 (5 bases). CDR1 and CDR2 (germline): DFQATT, SNEGSKA (reference sequence). The CDR3 is 13 amino acids. The V gene lost 3 bases and the J gene lost 5 bases, with 11 bases spanning the gap. The CDR3 DNA reads as TGCAGTGCTAGCCTAACGGGGGATCAGCCCCAGCATTTT. Its translation is CSASLTGDQPQHF.

Ten or more counts support this clonotype. V usage is TRBV10-3 and J usage is TRBJ2-7; tentative D call: TRBD2 (7 bases). The CDR3 loop spans 15 amino acids. Deletions cut 4 bases from V and 0 bases from J, with 13 bases between. CDR1 and CDR2 (germline): ENHRY, SYGVKD. The CDR3 here is CAISGGGASSYEQYF. The CDR3 DNA reads as TGTGCCATCAGTGGTGGGGGGGCCTCCTCCTACGAGCAGTACTTC.

The chain has TRBV25-1 and TRBJ1-1; 9 bases line up with TRBD1. This CDR3 is 15 amino acids long. The J segment lost 6 bases and the V segment lost 5 bases, leaving 10 bases of the junction unmatched. Germline CDR1 reads MGHDK; CDR2 reads SYGVNS. Written as DNA, the CDR3 is TGTGCCAGCAGTAAATCCGGGACAGGGCTGCCTGAAGCTTTCTTT. Translating gives CASSKSGTGLPEAFF.

This clonotype was counted at least ten times. The chain has TRBV7-2 and TRBJ1-6; D remains ambiguous. Germline loops: CDR1 SGHTA, CDR2 FQGNSA. V shed 5 bases and J shed 10 bases, with 18 bases lying between them. The CDR3 runs 15 residues. The CDR3 nucleotides are TGTGCCAGCAGCCTCTCTGTGAGACTCTCCTCACCCCTCCACTTT. Translating gives CASSLSVRLSSPLHF. The full variable domain, completed using reference TRBV7-2 and TRBJ1-6, is GAGVSQSPSNKVTEKGKDVELRCDPISGHTALYWYRQSLGQGLEFLIYFQGNSAPDKSGLPSDRFSAERTGGSVSTLTIQRTQQEDSAVYLCASSLSVRLSSPLHFGNGTRLTVT.

To note about this clonotype: This could be a read error, since a much larger clone is one nucleotide away. The V gene is TRBV12-3 or TRBV12-4, the J gene TRBJ1-2; D might be TRBD1 (5 bases). This CDR3 has 12 amino acids. CDR3 region: CASGLGLRGYTF. The CDR3 nucleotides read TGTGCCAGCGGTTTGGGGCTGAGGGGCTACACCTTC.

The chain links TRBV14 to TRBJ2-7, with 8 bases aligning to TRBD2. With V trimmed by 3 bases and J by 6 bases, 10 bases remained unmatched. The CDR3 extends over 15 amino acids. The germline V gene encodes CDR1 SGHDN and CDR2 FVKESK. CDR3 nucleotide sequence: TGTGCCAGCAGCCACGTCAGCGGGGGCCATCTCGAGCAGTACTTC. Translation: CASSHVSGGHLEQYF.

Here the CDR3 DNA reads TGTGCCATCAGTGAGCCGGGACAGAACACCGGGGAGCTGTTTTTT. This encodes CAISEPGQNTGELFF. J is TRBJ2-2 and V is TRBV10-3; D is possibly TRBD1 (6 bases). Per the germline V gene, CDR1 is ENHRY and CDR2 is SYGVKD. This CDR3 comprises 15 residues. The ends were cut back, 2 bases at V and 1 base at J, with 8 bases in the middle.

V and J are TRBV6-2 or TRBV6-3 and TRBJ2-3; D may correspond to TRBD1 or TRBD2 (5 bases each). Trimming shortened V by 8 bases and J by 0 bases, and 21 bases separated the two germline ends. This CDR3 comprises 17 residues. Germline CDR1 is MNHEY and CDR2 is SVGEGT. CDR3 amino acids: CASRLIPGPGSTDTQYF. In nucleotides, the CDR3 is TGTGCCAGCCGACTTATACCGGGACCCGGAAGCACAGATACGCAGTATTTT.

This clonotype was detected a few times. This chain connects TRBV5-4 to TRBJ2-7; no firm D call. This CDR3 spans 14 amino acids. Trimming removed 3 bases from V and 0 bases from J, with 10 bases in between. CDR1 and CDR2 from the germline V gene are SGHNT and YYREEE (reference sequence). The CDR3 loop is CASSSDGISYEQYF. The CDR3 region has the DNA TGTGCCAGCAGCTCAGACGGAATCTCCTACGAGCAGTACTTC.

DNA of the CDR3: TGTGCCAGCAGCCCGGGACTAACCTACCACACTGAAGCTTTCTTT. Its translation is CASSPGLTYHTEAFF. This rearrangement joins TRBV9 to TRBJ1-1, with D maybe TRBD1 (5 bases). The CDR3 runs to 15 residues. Looked up from germline, CDR1 is SGDLS and CDR2 is YYNGEE. With 4 bases removed from V and 3 bases from J, the gap between germline ends came to 16 bases. Supplemented by reference TRBV9 and TRBJ1-1, the full variable domain reads DSGVTQTPKHLITATGQRVTLRCSPRSGDLSVYWYQQSLDQGLQFLIQYYNGEERAKGNILERFSAQQFPDLHSELNLSSLELGDSALYFCASSPGLTYHTEAFFGQGTRLTVV.

This clonotype was seen a handful of times. This rearrangement joins TRBV7-9 to TRBJ1-1; 9 bases map to TRBD1. J lost 3 bases, V lost 4 bases, and 15 bases had no gene match. Germline assignment: CDR1 SEHNR and CDR2 FQNEAQ (reference sequence). The CDR3 contains 18 residues. The chain's CDR3 is CASSWLPGQGEVDTEAFF. The CDR3 coding sequence is TGTGCCAGCAGCTGGCTCCCGGGACAGGGAGAGGTGGACACTGAAGCTTTCTTT.

The J gene is TRBJ1-1, the V gene TRBV30; 8 bases map to TRBD1. CDR1 GTSNPN and CDR2 SVGIG come from the germline V gene (reference sequence). V lost 3 bases, J lost 4 bases, and 4 bases stayed unmatched. The CDR3 loop spans 13 amino acids. CDR3 sequence: CAWSGQGGTEAFF. The CDR3 DNA is TGTGCCTGGAGCGGACAGGGAGGCACTGAAGCTTTCTTT.